This T cell receptor beta chain was sequenced for a study of blood T cells in healthy people across ages. It was with a sample-barcoded 5' primer and a J-beta primer mix that a second PCR of about 7 to 12 cycles was run. One entry per CDR3 protein results from TCRdb running MiXCR on the 5' RACE reads. The table lists more than 1,400,000 distinct CDR3 sequences, roughly 40% of them singletons. With respect to this clonotype: Antigen specificity is unknown.

Study results and caveats: Per million T cells, TCR beta diversity dropped roughly linearly as age increased.

The CDR3 is 14 residues long. V was clipped by 6 bases and J by 4 bases, with 18 bases between them. The germline gives CDR1 DFQATT, CDR2 SNEGSKA (reference sequence). The V gene is TRBV20-1, the J gene TRBJ1-2, with a tentative D call TRBD1 (5 bases). The sequence came from a woman aged 18-29 years in good health. Sequencing used blood. The CDR3 loop reads CSARGGKIAYGYTF. CDR3 bases: TGCAGTGCCCGGGGGGGGAAGATTGCCTATGGCTACACCTTC.